The 32 T cell receptor beta chains below come from one sample, sequenced in a study of shared clonotypes between healthy human individuals. The assay was immunoSEQ multiplex PCR, and TCRdb's table has in-frame clones only and misses some. Of around 690,000 clones in the sample, around 91% were seen once. What was sequenced was memory CD8+ T cells from PBMCs. Subset reported: CD45RO+ cells pooled with CCR7-negative TemRA cells. These receptors originate from a man aged 18 to 29 in good health. Some clones in this sample may be carry-over from other donors' samples.

The rearrangement joins TRBV6-5 to TRBJ1-4; the D is unclear. Germline V gene sequence: CDR1 MNHEY, CDR2 SVGAGI. The V gene lost 5 bases and the J gene lost 4 bases, with 8 bases spanning the gap. The CDR3 consists of 13 residues. The CDR3 nucleotides read TGTGCCAGCAGTCCTGGGAGTAATGAAAAACTGTTTTTT. This sequence encodes CASSPGSNEKLFF.

This chain links TRBV29-1 with TRBJ2-1, with D tentatively TRBD1 (5 bases). Trimming removed 5 bases from V and 6 bases from J, with 11 bases in between. Germline V gene lookup returns CDR1 SQVTM and CDR2 ANQGSEA. The CDR3 covers 12 residues. The CDR3 loop reads CSVTDRRNEQFF. Here the CDR3 DNA reads TGCAGCGTTACCGACAGACGCAATGAGCAGTTCTTC.

The chain couples TRBV28 to TRBJ2-3, with 9 bases lining up with TRBD1. Germline V gene data show CDR1 as MDHEN and CDR2 as SYDVKM. CDR3 length: 16 residues. With 3 bases clipped from V and 4 bases from J, the junction kept 8 bases outside the gene matches. The CDR3 DNA is TGTGCCAGCAGTTTGTGGACAGGGGACAATCCAGATACGCAGTATTTT. Amino acids: CASSLWTGDNPDTQYF. The full variable domain, in which reference TRBV28 and TRBJ2-3 provide the parts outside the CDR3, is DVKVTQSSRYLVKRTGEKVFLECVQDMDHENMFWYRQDPGLGLRLIYFSYDVKMKEKGDIPEGYSVSREKKERFSLILESASTNQTSMYLCASSLWTGDNPDTQYFGPGTRLTVL.

The V call is TRBV27, the J call TRBJ2-3, with 11 bases fitting TRBD2. The CDR3 extends over 16 amino acids. The germline gives CDR1 MNHEY, CDR2 SMNVEV (reference sequence). V shed 6 bases and J 5 bases; nucleotides not matched to a gene: 10. CDR3 bases: TGTGCCAGCAGCCCCGAGACTAGCGGGAAGCTAGATACGCAGTATTTT. This sequence encodes CASSPETSGKLDTQYF.

The chain combines TRBV28 with TRBJ1-5, with TRBD1 identical over 11 bases. Per germline, CDR1 MDHEN and CDR2 SYDVKM. The CDR3 is made up of 13 amino acids. Germline trimming cut 6 bases from V and 6 bases from J; bases unmatched to any gene: 1. The CDR3 sequence is CASRDRGPQPQHF. In nucleotides, the CDR3 is TGTGCCAGCAGGGACAGGGGGCCTCAGCCCCAGCATTTT.

The V gene is TRBV7-6, the J gene TRBJ2-2, with D maybe TRBD2 (7 bases). Germline V gene data show CDR1 as SGHVS and CDR2 as FNYEAQ. This CDR3 is 17 amino acids long. Deletions cut 5 bases from V and 4 bases from J, with 20 bases between. CDR3 region: CASSPWPGRGVTGELFF. For the CDR3, the DNA is TGTGCCAGCAGCCCGTGGCCTGGGAGGGGGGTCACCGGGGAGCTGTTTTTT. The variable domain in full, completed from reference TRBV7-6 and TRBJ2-2, reads GAGVSQSPRYKVTKRGQDVALRCDPISGHVSLYWYRQALGQGPEFLTYFNYEAQQDKSGLPNDRFSAERPEGSISTLTIQRTEQRDSAMYRCASSPWPGRGVTGELFFGEGSRLTVL.

V and J are TRBV10-3 and TRBJ1-5; weak D call: TRBD1 (5 bases). This CDR3 spans 14 amino acids. With 3 bases removed from V and 4 bases from J, the gap between germline ends came to 10 bases. In germline, CDR1 is ENHRY, CDR2 SYGVKD. In DNA, the CDR3 is TGTGCCATCAGTGACACAGGAGAGAATCAGCCCCAGCATTTT. Translated: CAISDTGENQPQHF.

The table lists this clone with a few counts. V is TRBV27 and J is TRBJ2-2; TRBD2 aligns across 12 bases. The CDR3 totals 17 residues. V was pared by 5 bases and J by 4 bases, with 8 bases of the junction left unmatched. In germline, CDR1 is MNHEY, CDR2 SMNVEV (reference sequence). CDR3: CASSRHGLAGFTGELFF. CDR3 DNA: TGTGCCAGCAGTCGCCACGGACTAGCGGGATTCACCGGGGAGCTGTTTTTT.

In its sample, this clone was seen a few times. V is TRBV7-9 and J is TRBJ1-1, with 7 bases that match TRBD1. The CDR3 has 14 amino acids. CDR1 and CDR2 (germline): SEHNR, FQNEAQ (reference sequence). V trimming: 4 bases; J trimming: 4 bases; junction bases outside the gene matches: 6. CDR3 residues: CASSSGQAGTEAFF. Here the CDR3 DNA reads TGTGCCAGCAGCTCTGGACAGGCGGGCACTGAAGCTTTCTTT. Together with reference TRBV7-9 and TRBJ1-1, the CDR3 gives the full variable domain: DTGVSQNPRHKITKRGQNVTFRCDPISEHNRLYWYRQTLGQGPEFLTYFQNEAQLEKSRLLSDRFSAERPKGSFSTLEIQRTEQGDSAMYLCASSSGQAGTEAFFGQGTRLTVV.

The chain recombines TRBV19 with TRBJ2-2; tentatively, D is TRBD1 or TRBD2 (5 bases each). CDR1 and CDR2 from the germline V gene are LNHDA and SQIVND (reference sequence). The CDR3 totals 15 residues. V dropped 4 bases and J dropped 4 bases, with 13 bases sitting between them. CDR3: CASSTRGEITGELFF. For the CDR3, the DNA is TGTGCCAGTAGTACCCGAGGGGAGATCACCGGGGAGCTGTTTTTT.

V gene TRBV5-4 combines with J gene TRBJ2-7; 7 bases agree with TRBD1. J was trimmed by 4 bases and V by 4 bases; bases with no gene match: 2. Per germline, CDR1 SGHNT and CDR2 YYREEE (reference sequence). This CDR3 region has 12 residues. This CDR3 reads CASSDRVYEQYF. In nucleotides, the CDR3 is TGTGCCAGCAGCGACAGGGTTTACGAGCAGTACTTC.

J is TRBJ1-1 and V is TRBV6-1; no definite D call. CDR3 length: 15 amino acids. V shed 2 bases and J shed 1 base, with 11 bases lying between them. Per germline, CDR1 MNHNS and CDR2 SASEGT. The DNA of the CDR3 is TGTGCCAGCAGTGAACCGCGGGGATCGAACACTGAAGCTTTCTTT. Translating it yields CASSEPRGSNTEAFF.

On this clone: This sample also contains other DNA sequences that code for the same CDR3. The chain is built from TRBV27 and TRBJ2-1; D ambiguous. Germline values: CDR1 MNHEY, CDR2 SMNVEV (reference sequence). V lost 0 bases and J lost 2, with 5 bases in between. The CDR3 contains 14 residues. This chain's CDR3 is CASSLSRAYNEQFF. The DNA of the CDR3 is TGTGCCAGCAGTTTATCGAGAGCCTACAATGAGCAGTTCTTC.

J is TRBJ2-1 and V is TRBV7-3; TRBD2 aligns across 9 bases. The CDR3 totals 15 residues. Losses at the gene ends were 5 bases for V and 5 bases for J; bases not matched to a gene: 7. Germline assignment: CDR1 SGHTA and CDR2 FQGTGA. The CDR3 loop is CASSPNLAGNNEQFF. The CDR3 DNA reads as TGTGCCAGCAGCCCCAACCTAGCGGGAAACAATGAGCAGTTCTTC.

The V and J genes are TRBV11-2 and TRBJ2-1; 7 bases map to TRBD2. The CDR3 totals 15 residues. Germline assignment: CDR1 SGHAT and CDR2 FQNNGV. Trimming took 5 bases from V and 2 from J; bases not matched to a gene: 6. The CDR3 loop is CASSLGEGTYNEQFF. The CDR3 DNA is TGTGCCAGCAGCCTCGGGGAGGGTACCTACAATGAGCAGTTCTTC.

This clone has only one observation. The chain employs TRBV7-2 and TRBJ2-5; D uncertain. Trimming cost V 3 bases and J 4 bases, with 12 bases left between them. CDR1 and CDR2 (germline): SGHTA, FQGNSA. The CDR3 contains 14 residues. CDR3 DNA sequence: TGTGCCAGCAGCTTCAACACAGATTCAGAGACCCAGTACTTC. Its translation: CASSFNTDSETQYF.

This rearrangement joins TRBV6-1 to TRBJ2-3, with D tentatively TRBD2 (6 bases). This CDR3 is 16 amino acids long. V was shortened by 3 bases and J by 3 bases, with 16 bases between the two germline ends. Germline V gene sequence: CDR1 MNHNS, CDR2 SASEGT. The CDR3 sequence is CASSEGTSLSTDTQYF. DNA of the CDR3: TGTGCCAGCAGTGAGGGGACTTCCCTTTCAACAGATACGCAGTATTTT.

V usage is TRBV6-5 and J usage is TRBJ2-7; D perhaps matches TRBD1 (5 bases). Per the germline V gene, CDR1 is MNHEY and CDR2 is SVGAGI. The CDR3 contains 16 residues. V lost 2 bases to trimming and J lost 2 bases, with 16 bases between them. CDR3 nucleotide sequence: TGTGCCAGCAGTTACGCTCCCCCTGACAGAACCTACGAGCAGTACTTC. As protein: CASSYAPPDRTYEQYF.

The chain is built from TRBV7-9 and TRBJ1-6, with 7 bases that match TRBD1. Germline assignment: CDR1 SEHNR and CDR2 FQNEAQ (reference sequence). J was trimmed by 13 bases and V by 3 bases; bases with no gene match: 3. CDR3 length equals 12 residues. This CDR3 is CASSLSDRPLHF. DNA for the CDR3: TGTGCCAGCAGCTTGTCGGACAGGCCCCTCCACTTT.

J is TRBJ2-7 and V is TRBV9; D could derive from TRBD1 or TRBD2 (6 bases each). CDR1 and CDR2 (germline): SGDLS, YYNGEE. The CDR3 has 14 residues. The germline V and J ends were trimmed by 3 bases and 7 bases, with 17 bases remaining between them. CDR3 region: CASSAGTSAGEQYF. For the CDR3, the DNA is TGTGCCAGCAGCGCTGGGACATCCGCGGGAGAGCAGTACTTC.

The chain recombines TRBV4-2 with TRBJ2-7; 10 bases line up with TRBD1. J gave up 1 base and V 0 bases, and 9 bases lay outside the gene matches. Germline V CDR1 and CDR2: LGHNA, YNFKEQ. The CDR3 is 18 residues long. DNA for the CDR3: TGTGCCAGCAGCCAAGATAAGTGGGACAGGGGAACGTCCTACGAGCAGTACTTC. Translated: CASSQDKWDRGTSYEQYF.

This clone was seen just once. The rearrangement joins TRBV28 to TRBJ1-3; D uncertain. V was cut by 2 bases and J by 3 bases, with 14 bases left in between. The CDR3 sequence is 16 residues long. Germline CDR1 and CDR2: MDHEN and SYDVKM. In DNA form, the CDR3 reads TGTGCCAGCAGTTTACTCGAGTCGACTGTTGGAAACACCATATATTTT. Translated: CASSLLESTVGNTIYF.

This chain connects TRBV4-1 to TRBJ2-7; 12 bases fit TRBD1. The CDR3 loop spans 14 amino acids. In germline, CDR1 is MGHRA, CDR2 YSYEKL. J was trimmed by 9 bases and V by 3 bases; bases with no gene match: 6. CDR3 nucleotide sequence: TGCGCCAGCAGCCAGTGGGGACAGGGGGCGGTGCAGTACTTC. Protein sequence: CASSQWGQGAVQYF.

The chain recombines TRBV19 with TRBJ1-3; D uncertain. Trimming shortened V by 6 bases and J by 8 bases, and 11 bases separated the two germline ends. There are 12 residues in the CDR3. CDR1 and CDR2 from the germline V gene are LNHDA and SQIVND (reference sequence). The DNA of the CDR3 is TGTGCCAGTAGCATCCCACCGGACACCATATATTTT. It translates to CASSIPPDTIYF. Full variable domain (rest looked up from reference TRBV19 and TRBJ1-3): DGGITQSPKYLFRKEGQNVTLSCEQNLNHDAMYWYRQDPGQGLRLIYYSQIVNDFQKGDIAEGYSVSREKKESFPLTVTSAQKNPTAFYLCASSIPPDTIYFGEGSWLTVV.

The rearrangement uses TRBV28 and TRBJ2-7, with TRBD1 matching over 7 bases. The CDR3 has 14 amino acids. Germline CDR1 is MDHEN and CDR2 is SYDVKM. V was pared by 6 bases and J by 3 bases, with 8 bases of the junction left unmatched. The CDR3 nucleotides are TGTGCCAGCAGCGTAGACAGGGACCACTACGAGCAGTACTTC. The encoded protein is CASSVDRDHYEQYF.

The V and J genes are TRBV2 and TRBJ1-3; D remains unclear. In germline, CDR1 is SNHLY, CDR2 FYNNEI. Trimming removed 8 bases from V and 0 bases from J, with 14 bases in between. The CDR3 spans 15 residues. CDR3 nucleotides: TGTGCCAGCGAGGAGGGCATTACCTCTGGAAACACCATATATTTT. This sequence encodes CASEEGITSGNTIYF.

The gene calls are TRBV18 and TRBJ2-5; TRBD2 is a possible D gene (5 bases). The germline V and J ends were trimmed by 0 bases and 5 bases, with 16 bases remaining between them. Germline V gene sequence: CDR1 KGHSH, CDR2 LQKENI. This CDR3 spans 16 amino acids. The CDR3 loop is CASSPPIQTIGETQYF. CDR3 DNA: TGTGCCAGCTCACCACCAATCCAGACTATAGGGGAGACCCAGTACTTC.

V is TRBV5-8 and J is TRBJ2-1; 13 nucleotides agree with TRBD2. Germline CDR1 reads SGHTS; CDR2 reads YDEGEE. V shed 4 bases and J 4 bases; nucleotides not matched to a gene: 17. CDR3 size: 20 residues. The CDR3 is CASSPRQGTSGNHLYNEQFF. In DNA form, the CDR3 reads TGTGCCAGCAGCCCCCGCCAAGGGACTAGCGGGAACCACCTATACAATGAGCAGTTCTTC.

The chain uses TRBV27 and TRBJ1-1, with a possible D match to TRBD1 (5 bases). Germline V CDR1 and CDR2: MNHEY, SMNVEV (reference sequence). Trimming left V 5 bases short and J 0 bases short, with 25 bases between. CDR3 length: 19 residues. CDR3 sequence reads: CASSQLTWGAGSLNTEAFF. CDR3 nucleotides: TGTGCCAGCAGTCAATTAACTTGGGGCGCGGGTTCCTTGAACACTGAAGCTTTCTTT.

This clone showed up just a few times. V gene TRBV5-4 combines with J gene TRBJ1-1, with D uncertain. From germline, CDR1 is SGHNT and CDR2 YYREEE (reference sequence). V was pared by 9 bases and J by 1 base, with 10 bases between. This CDR3 is 12 amino acids long. The DNA of the CDR3 is TGTGCCACTTCCGCGGCGAACACTGAAGCTTTCTTT. It yields the protein CATSAANTEAFF.

The genes are TRBV2 and TRBJ2-7; D call uncertain. Germline V gives CDR1 SNHLY, CDR2 FYNNEI. The CDR3 is 13 amino acids. V lost 2 bases and J 5 bases, leaving 10 bases between the germline ends. The CDR3 coding sequence is TGTGCCAGCAGTGAAAACCCGGGTAACGAGCAGTACTTC. It yields the protein CASSENPGNEQYF.

The CDR3 region has the DNA TGTGCCAGCAGCCCGCCCCTACGGGGGGACCAGAACACCGGGGAGCTGTTTTTT. It specifies CASSPPLRGDQNTGELFF. The chain uses TRBV7-9 and TRBJ2-2; 7 bases align to TRBD2. CDR3 length equals 18 residues. From germline, CDR1 is SEHNR and CDR2 FQNEAQ (reference sequence). With 5 bases clipped from V and 1 base from J, the junction kept 13 bases outside the gene matches. The complete variable domain, with remaining parts taken from reference TRBV7-9 and TRBJ2-2, reads DTGVSQNPRHKITKRGQNVTFRCDPISEHNRLYWYRQTLGQGPEFLTYFQNEAQLEKSRLLSDRFSAERPKGSFSTLEIQRTEQGDSAMYLCASSPPLRGDQNTGELFFGEGSRLTVL.